This T cell receptor beta chain was sequenced during a study of T cell responses to AZD1222 COVID-19 vaccine. Study-level findings and limits: Donor demographics were predominantly white British with a female majority; clonal diversity may be underestimated. Two AZD1222 administrations were followed by greater Spike-specific TCR breadth and depth. None of the repertoires were sampled until the peak T cell response had passed. Just a handful of people given AZD1222 tested seropositive at baseline.

V was clipped by 2 bases and J by 9 bases, with 17 bases between them. From germline, CDR1 is MNHEY and CDR2 SVGAGI. The CDR3 is 14 amino acids. Assay used: immunoSEQ multiplex PCR; TCRdb lists only in-frame clones, some missing. Seen here are under 200,000 clones, 87% observed once, and the top ten hold about 2.5%. As regards this clone: Its antigen is not known.

This specimen consisted of peripheral blood, obtained on day 0 of MenACWY control vaccination. This chain joins TRBV6-5 and TRBJ2-7, with D uncertain. This TCR was sampled from an adult in good health. Here the CDR3 DNA reads TGTGCCAGCAGTTACGGTAGCAGTCACTCCTGGCAGTACTTC. Translated, it gives CASSYGSSHSWQYF.